The present entry profiles one TCR beta chain with its context. Its antigen is currently unknown. Germline CDR1 and CDR2: MNHEY and SMNVEV (reference sequence). V was shortened by 3 bases and J by 7 bases, with 12 bases between the two germline ends. The CDR3 is 13 amino acids. The data derive from a study of memory CD4+ T cells and cytomegalovirus serostatus. About the study: Of the healthy Belgian adults, 9 or 10 were CMV seropositive and approximately 24 seronegative.

Assay: immunoSEQ multiplex PCR; the TCRdb copy retains only in-frame clones and omits some. The sample has approximately 23,000 clones, less than 80% seen once; the top ten hold approximately 1%. General study results and limits: Of 164 reported CMV TCRbeta sequences, around 62 were found in memory CD4+ repertoires. A US-trained random forest predicted CMV serostatus with median AUC 0.91. Suggested: most of the CMV-linked TCR signature lies in CD4+ memory cells.

The sort gate was single viable CD3+CD4+CD8-CD45RO+ cells for memory CD4+ T cells. The rearrangement joins TRBV27 to TRBJ1-1; D gene unclear. Sequences were obtained from memory CD4+ T cells from blood. This TCR derives from an adult in good health and CMV-seronegative. The CDR3 coding sequence is TGTGCCAGCAGTTTTGATTCGGGCAGTGAAGCTTTCTTT. This codes for CASSFDSGSEAFF.